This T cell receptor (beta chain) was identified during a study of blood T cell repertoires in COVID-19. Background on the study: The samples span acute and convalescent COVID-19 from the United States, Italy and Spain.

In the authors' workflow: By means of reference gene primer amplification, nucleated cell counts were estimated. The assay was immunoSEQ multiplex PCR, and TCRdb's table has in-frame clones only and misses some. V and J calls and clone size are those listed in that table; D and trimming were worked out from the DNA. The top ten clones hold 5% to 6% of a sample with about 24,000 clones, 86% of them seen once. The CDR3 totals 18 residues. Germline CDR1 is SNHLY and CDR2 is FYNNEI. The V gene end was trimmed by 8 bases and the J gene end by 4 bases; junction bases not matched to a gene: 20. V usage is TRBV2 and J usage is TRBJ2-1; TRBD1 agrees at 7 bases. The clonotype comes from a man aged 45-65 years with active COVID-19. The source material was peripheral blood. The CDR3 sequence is CASRGVGKGGQRYNEQFF. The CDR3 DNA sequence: TGTGCCAGCCGTGGAGTGGGAAAAGGGGGACAGAGATACAATGAGCAGTTCTTC. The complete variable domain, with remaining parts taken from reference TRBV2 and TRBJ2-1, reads EPEVTQTPSHQVTQMGQEVILRCVPISNHLYFYWYRQILGQKVEFLVSFYNNEISEKSEIFDDQFSVERPDGSNFTLKIRSTKLEDSAMYFCASRGVGKGGQRYNEQFFGPGTRLTVL.